The sequence of this TCR beta chain was determined in a study of blood T cell repertoires in COVID-19. About the study: The samples span acute and convalescent COVID-19 from the United States, Italy and Spain. From T cells, B-cell-depleted T cells, or PBMCs came the material, which was cDNA or gDNA.

With 2 bases removed from V and 5 bases from J, the gap between germline ends came to 9 bases. Germline V gene lookup returns CDR1 ENHRY and CDR2 SYGVKD. The CDR3 length is 13 residues. Original processing methods: The assay estimated nucleated cells by amplifying reference gene primers. Sequencing used immunoSEQ multiplex PCR; TCRdb keeps in-frame clones, though not all of them. V and J calls plus clone size are reproduced from that table; the DNA served to infer D and trimming. The repertoire has some 330,000 clones, around 86% of them found once; the top ten carry approximately 5%. Sequencing used PBMCs or T cells enriched from blood (not recorded which). The source of this sequence is a woman aged 50 to 65 who had recovered from COVID-19. The chain joins TRBV10-3 to TRBJ2-5, with D tentatively TRBD1 (5 bases). CDR3: CAISEGRGETQYF. DNA of the CDR3: TGTGCCATCAGTGAGGGAAGGGGCGAGACCCAGTACTTC.